These 13 T cell receptor beta chains were all obtained from the same sample, sequenced in a study of early T cells in non-severe SARS-CoV-2 infection. Each CDR3 protein is one row after TCRdb ran MiXCR on the 5' RACE reads. This table has tens of thousands of distinct CDR3 sequences, 5.2% appearing once. The sequenced sample consisted of whole blood. Receptor source: an adult who was a healthcare worker with PCR-confirmed SARS-CoV-2 infection or an uninfected control (not recorded which).

The chain joins TRBV12-3 or TRBV12-4 to TRBJ2-1; D tentatively fits TRBD1 or TRBD2 (7 bases each). With 6 bases removed from V and 8 bases from J, the gap between germline ends came to 17 bases. The CDR3 is 14 amino acids. This CDR3 is CASSRGGDGYEQFF. As DNA, the CDR3 is TGTGCCAGCAGCAGGGGGGGAGACGGATATGAGCAGTTCTTC.

This chain links TRBV11-1 with TRBJ2-7, with 12 bases matching TRBD2. The germline gives CDR1 SGHAT, CDR2 FQDESV (reference sequence). J was trimmed by 3 bases and V by 5 bases; bases with no gene match: 8. The CDR3 has 16 amino acids. DNA of the CDR3: TGTGCCAGCAGCCCAGGACTAGCGGGGAACCTCTACGAGCAGTACTTC. Translation: CASSPGLAGNLYEQYF.

This clonotype was observed many times. The chain combines TRBV10-3 with TRBJ2-7; D perhaps matches TRBD2 (5 bases). The germline V and J ends were trimmed by 0 bases and 2 bases, with 20 bases remaining between them. This CDR3 comprises 18 residues. Germline CDR1 and CDR2: ENHRY and SYGVKD. The CDR3 here is CAISESFRQTGYAYEQYF. CDR3 bases: TGTGCCATCAGTGAGTCGTTCCGCCAGACGGGATATGCCTACGAGCAGTACTTC.

In its sample, this clonotype was seen a few times. The chain couples TRBV28 to TRBJ1-1, with 10 bases matching TRBD1. Losses at the gene ends were 7 bases for V and 6 bases for J; bases not matched to a gene: 11. The CDR3 contains 15 residues. The germline CDR1 and CDR2 sequences are MDHEN and SYDVKM. For the CDR3, the DNA is TGTGCCAGCAATACCCCGGGACAGGGGTTCGCTGAAGCTTTCTTT. It translates to CASNTPGQGFAEAFF.

This rearrangement joins TRBV7-9 to TRBJ2-1; no definite D call. V lost 4 bases and J lost 4, with 14 bases in between. CDR1 SEHNR and CDR2 FQNEAQ come from the germline V gene (reference sequence). CDR3 size: 15 residues. The DNA for the CDR3 is TGTGCCAGCAGCTCCACTGGCTCCTATTACAATGAGCAGTTCTTC. Amino acids: CASSSTGSYYNEQFF.

This clonotype has ten or more counts. This chain uses TRBV29-1 with TRBJ1-6, with no clear D. CDR1 and CDR2 from the germline V gene are SQVTM and ANQGSEA. The V gene lost 6 bases and the J gene lost 7 bases, with 13 bases spanning the gap. The CDR3 totals 13 residues. The CDR3, as DNA: TGCAGCGTGGCTGTAGGGATAAATTCACCCCTCCACTTT. This codes for CSVAVGINSPLHF.

There are many counts of this clonotype. J is TRBJ1-5 and V is TRBV14; TRBD1 matches 9 bases. CDR1 SGHDN and CDR2 FVKESK come from the germline V gene. The length of the CDR3 is 14 residues. The junction had 4 bases not matched to a gene; V was cut back by 4 bases and J by 6 bases. The CDR3 DNA is TGTGCCAGCAGCCCGGGACAGGGCGGTCAGCCCCAGCATTTT. Its translation is CASSPGQGGQPQHF.

This clonotype was seen repeatedly, ten times or more. The chain recombines TRBV9 with TRBJ2-3; possible D gene TRBD1, 7 bases. CDR1 SGDLS and CDR2 YYNGEE come from the germline V gene. CDR3 size: 16 residues. Trimming removed 4 bases at V and 5 bases at J, with 20 bases between. The CDR3: CASSPQPGGGKDTQYF. The CDR3 DNA reads as TGTGCCAGCAGCCCTCAACCAGGGGGAGGAAAAGATACGCAGTATTTT.

The chain carries TRBV10-1 and TRBJ2-2; D is possibly TRBD1 (5 bases). CDR3 length equals 15 residues. The ends were cut back, 6 bases at V and 0 bases at J, with 11 bases in the middle. Germline-derived CDR1 and CDR2 are WNHNN and SYGVQD (reference sequence). The chain's CDR3 is CASSLGQTNTGELFF. DNA of the CDR3: TGCGCCAGCAGCCTCGGACAAACGAACACCGGGGAGCTGTTTTTT.

This clonotype was observed a few times. The chain links TRBV4-2 to TRBJ2-1; the D gene is possibly TRBD2 (6 bases). Germline assignment: CDR1 LGHNA and CDR2 YNFKEQ. The germline V and J ends were trimmed by 1 base and 7 bases, with 11 bases remaining between them. CDR3 size: 14 residues. The CDR3 DNA reads as TGTGCCAGCAGCCAAGTTTCCGGGAGTAATGAGCAGTTCTTC. Protein sequence: CASSQVSGSNEQFF.

This clonotype was recorded at least ten times. The CDR3 nucleotides are TGTGCCAGCTCACCGTGGGGTGTGCTGAACACTGAAGCTTTCTTT. It specifies CASSPWGVLNTEAFF. This chain links TRBV18 with TRBJ1-1; D gene unclear. Germline loops: CDR1 KGHSH, CDR2 LQKENI. This CDR3 comprises 15 residues. V was trimmed by 3 bases and J by 0 bases, leaving 11 bases between them. The whole variable domain, remainder taken from reference TRBV18 and TRBJ1-1, is NAGVMQNPRHLVRRRGQEARLRCSPMKGHSHVYWYRQLPEEGLKFMVYLQKENIIDESGMPKERFSAEFPKEGPSILRIQQVVRGDSAAYFCASSPWGVLNTEAFFGQGTRLTVV.

This clonotype appeared a few times. The J gene is TRBJ2-1, the V gene TRBV4-3; no definite D call. The CDR3 is made up of 13 amino acids. Trimming removed 0 bases from V and 9 bases from J, with 9 bases in between. Germline-derived CDR1 and CDR2 are LGHNA and YSLEER. The CDR3 DNA follows: TGCGCCAGCAGCCAAGATCGAGCTGGTGAGCAGTTCTTC. Amino acid sequence: CASSQDRAGEQFF.

This clonotype has at least ten counts. The rearrangement links TRBV12-5 to TRBJ1-1, with D uncertain. V was clipped by 4 bases and J by 1 base, with 10 bases between them. Germline V gene sequence: CDR1 LGHNT, CDR2 FRNRAP. This CDR3 region has 14 residues. CDR3 region: CASGSIRPNTEAFF. The CDR3 nucleotides are TGTGCTAGTGGTTCAATCCGCCCGAACACTGAAGCTTTCTTT.